This T cell receptor beta chain stems from a study of blood T cell repertoires in COVID-19. Using immunoSEQ multiplex PCR, the repertoire was profiled, and TCRdb retains in-frame clones only, with some absent. The sample lists roughly 180,000 clones; 83% were seen once. Participant age was 18 to 89 years, and participants resided in 24 US areas. The CDR3 is 15 residues long. Trimming at V came to 1 base and at J to 5 bases, leaving 4 bases not matched to a gene. CDR1 is LGHNA, CDR2 YNFKEQ, per germline. This TCR came from a woman aged 45-59 years who had recovered from COVID-19. This chain uses TRBV4-2 with TRBJ1-1; 10 bases line up with TRBD1. Sequenced material: PBMCs or T cells enriched from blood (not recorded which). CDR3 residues: CASSQVRTGGTEAFF. The CDR3, as DNA: TGTGCCAGCAGCCAAGTCAGGACAGGGGGTACTGAAGCTTTCTTT.